This T cell receptor beta chain was sequenced during a study of blood T cell repertoires in COVID-19. Study summary: COVID-19 samples collected from the United States, Italy and Spain covered acute and convalescent phases. T cells, B-cell-depleted T cells, or PBMCs provided the cDNA or gDNA that served as material.

Enrolment of Seattle patients took place during active infection, and they were followed longitudinally. This CDR3 is built from 15 residues. V was clipped by 6 bases and J by 4 bases, with 13 bases between them. CDR1 SEHNR and CDR2 FQNEAQ come from the germline V gene (reference sequence). The data were produced by immunoSEQ multiplex PCR, yet TCRdb's version contains in-frame clones alone and is incomplete. The sample lists approximately 300,000 clones; almost 90% were seen once. V is TRBV7-9 and J is TRBJ2-6; D possibly corresponds to TRBD1 (5 bases). This receptor was taken from a woman between 25 and 40 years old with COVID-19, enrolled during active disease. Sequencing was done on a sample of peripheral blood. The CDR3 DNA sequence: TGTGCCAGCAGACTCACAGGCTCCGGGGCCAACGTCCTGACTTTC. Residues: CASRLTGSGANVLTF.